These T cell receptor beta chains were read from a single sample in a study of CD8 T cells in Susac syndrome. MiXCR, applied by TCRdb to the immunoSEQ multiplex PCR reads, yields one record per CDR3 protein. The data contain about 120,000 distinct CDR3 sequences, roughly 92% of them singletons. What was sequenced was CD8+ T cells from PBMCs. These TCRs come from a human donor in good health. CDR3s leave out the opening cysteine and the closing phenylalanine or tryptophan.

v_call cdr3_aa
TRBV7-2 ASSSTARGNTQY
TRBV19 ASSIALGETQY
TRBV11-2 ASSLLDLEGNEQF
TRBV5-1 ASSSRTSVESSYNEQF
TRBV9 ASTRGVGNTEAF
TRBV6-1 ASRRPGQNTEAF
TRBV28 ASRQGLEGYT
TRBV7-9 ASSVAGVGEQY
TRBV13 ASQETRNSPLH
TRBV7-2 ASSLGRYEQY
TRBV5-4 ASFGGASSYNEQF
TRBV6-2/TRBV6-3 ASRTGTGGNQPQH
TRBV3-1 ASSPRDRSYEQY
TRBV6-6 AVGTVTYEQY
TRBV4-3 ASSHVGGRDTEAF
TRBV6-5 ASSYSSEGARKLF
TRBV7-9 ASIASGATDTQY
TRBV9 ASSVEDRAYEQY
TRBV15 ATSRERSLAEAF
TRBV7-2 ASSSLRARDTDTQY
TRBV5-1 ASSAQTGQGGYEQY
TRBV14 ASSVGEHPNYGYT
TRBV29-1 SVEIGVGYTGELF
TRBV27 ASGRGYNEQF
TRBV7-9 ASSLRDRYGYT
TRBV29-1 SVIAGGGNTEAF
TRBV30 AWRLGQYTQETQY